This TCR beta chain was documented in a study of breast tumors, draining lymph nodes, adjacent tissues. Via MiXCR, TCRdb re-called the multiplex PCR reads, giving one row per CDR3 protein. The sample comprises about 180,000 distinct CDR3 sequences, around 33% of which are singletons, and about 4.1% rests with the top ten. Axillary draining lymph nodes of breast cancer patients supplied the node samples. Sample: axillary lymph node tissue. The TCR was taken from a female donor with breast cancer. Some clones in this sample may be carry-over from other donors' samples.

DNA for the CDR3: TGTGCCAGCTTGGCGGGACAGCATAATTCACCCCTCCACTTT. This translates into CASLAGQHNSPLHF. V and J are TRBV7-3 and TRBJ1-6; 7 bases line up with TRBD1. Per germline, CDR1 SGHTA and CDR2 FQGTGA. The CDR3 has 14 amino acids. The trim removed 8 bases at V and 5 bases at J, leaving 6 bases unmatched.